This T cell receptor (beta chain) was retrieved from a study of blood T cell repertoires in COVID-19. Assay: immunoSEQ multiplex PCR; the TCRdb copy retains only in-frame clones and omits some. This sample has 210,000 or so clones; 80% occur once, and the top ten carry roughly 4.5%. Trimming removed 3 bases from V and 1 base from J; junction bases left unmatched: 8. Germline V gene lookup returns CDR1 MDHEN and CDR2 SYDVKM. The CDR3 is 16 amino acids. This chain links TRBV28 with TRBJ1-2; 7 bases are shared with TRBD1. This receptor was obtained from a man aged 25 to 45 with acute COVID-19. The sequenced sample was PBMCs or T cells enriched from blood (not recorded which). CDR3 region: CASSFSRTGLNYGYTF. The CDR3 nucleotides read TGTGCCAGCAGTTTTTCCCGGACAGGACTTAACTATGGCTACACCTTC.